Presented here are 21 T cell receptor beta chains from one specimen sequenced in a study of T cells in Graves' hyperthyroidism and ophthalmopathy. The TCR beta CDR3 regions underwent amplification using RNA transcripts as the source. A first-round RT-PCR of the TCR CDR3 used the HTBI primer set. TCRdb redid the calling of the multiplex PCR reads with MiXCR, one entry per CDR3 protein. The sample carries 140,000 or so distinct CDR3 sequences, about 20% recorded once. The specimen sequenced was blood. These receptor sequences come from a woman aged 45-60 years with Graves' hyperthyroidism that later progressed to Graves' ophthalmopathy.

This clonotype was detected ten times or more. The genes are TRBV11-2 and TRBJ2-3; D could derive from TRBD1 or TRBD2 (5 bases each). The CDR3 contains 15 residues. V was shortened by 4 bases and J by 5 bases, with 16 bases between the two germline ends. From germline, CDR1 is SGHAT and CDR2 FQNNGV. The CDR3 loop is CASSWTGDARDTQYF. The CDR3 bases are TGTGCCAGCAGCTGGACCGGGGACGCCAGAGATACGCAGTATTTT.

This clonotype came up many times. V usage is TRBV5-1 and J usage is TRBJ2-7; no clear D gene. Trimming took 2 bases from V and 2 from J, leaving 11 bases between them. The germline gives CDR1 SGHRS, CDR2 YFSETQ. The CDR3 has 14 residues. Here the CDR3 DNA reads TGCGCCAGCAGCTTTTCCGTGCAAACCTACGAGCAGTACTTC. Translating it yields CASSFSVQTYEQYF.

This clonotype was seen repeatedly, ten times or more. Here the CDR3 reads CAWSTGTGMYEQYF. The CDR3 DNA reads TGTGCCTGGAGCACCGGGACAGGGATGTACGAGCAGTACTTC. The V gene is TRBV30, the J gene TRBJ2-7; 9 nucleotides agree with TRBD1. The CDR3 has 14 residues. V shed 3 bases and J 4 bases; nucleotides not matched to a gene: 7. Germline lookup yields CDR1 GTSNPN and CDR2 SVGIG (reference sequence).

This clonotype has ten or more counts. This rearrangement joins TRBV28 to TRBJ1-1, with D perhaps TRBD1 (5 bases). CDR3 length equals 16 residues. V gave up 2 bases and J gave up 1 base, with 14 bases separating them. The germline V gene has CDR1 MDHEN and CDR2 SYDVKM. For the CDR3, the DNA is TGTGCCAGCAGTTTAACCTTCCAGGGCCCGAACACTGAAGCTTTCTTT. Protein: CASSLTFQGPNTEAFF.

The chain uses TRBV29-1 and TRBJ1-5; D uncertain. The CDR3 consists of 13 residues. V gave up 3 bases and J gave up 2 bases, with 8 bases separating them. Germline V gene lookup returns CDR1 SQVTM and CDR2 ANQGSEA. The CDR3 reads CSVDSGGNQPQHF. CDR3 nucleotides: TGCAGCGTTGATAGTGGGGGCAATCAGCCCCAGCATTTT.

The chain couples TRBV3-1 to TRBJ2-3; TRBD2 aligns across 10 bases. CDR1 is LGHDT, CDR2 YNNKEL, per germline (reference sequence). V lost 6 bases, J lost 2 bases, and 5 bases stayed unmatched. CDR3 length: 15 residues. CDR3 residues: CASRETSGFTDTQYF. As DNA, the CDR3 is TGTGCCAGCAGGGAGACTAGCGGGTTCACAGATACGCAGTATTTT.

Ten or more counts support this clonotype. This sequence joins TRBV3-1 and TRBJ2-7; 9 bases are shared with TRBD1. V shed 3 bases, J shed 1 base, and the junction held 4 bases outside the gene matches. There are 15 residues in the CDR3. Looked up from germline, CDR1 is LGHDT and CDR2 is YNNKEL (reference sequence). The DNA for the CDR3 is TGTGCCAGCAGCCAGGGACAGGGCCTATCCTACGAGCAGTACTTC. This translates into CASSQGQGLSYEQYF.

The chain couples TRBV28 to TRBJ1-2; D might be TRBD1 (6 bases). The V gene's germline CDR1 is MDHEN and CDR2 SYDVKM. The CDR3 extends over 13 amino acids. Between the trimmed V and J ends, which lost 8 bases and 2 bases, there was a span of 12 bases. CDR3 nucleotide sequence: TGTGCCAGCTGGACGGGGGGCAACTATGGCTACACCTTC. Encoded protein: CASWTGGNYGYTF.

This rearrangement joins TRBV20-1 to TRBJ2-5; 13 bases are shared with TRBD2. Germline CDR1 DFQATT, CDR2 SNEGSKA (reference sequence). V lost 0 bases to trimming and J lost 4 bases; unmatched junction nucleotides: 8. The CDR3 totals 17 residues. This CDR3 reads CSARDPHGLAGVETQYF. The CDR3 DNA reads as TGCAGTGCTAGAGATCCCCACGGACTAGCGGGAGTAGAGACCCAGTACTTC.

This clonotype was seen at least ten times. J is TRBJ1-3 and V is TRBV7-2; the match to TRBD1 covers 9 bases. This CDR3 has 15 residues. Germline assignment: CDR1 SGHTA and CDR2 FQGNSA. The trim removed 5 bases at V and 4 bases at J, leaving 6 bases unmatched. The CDR3 region has the DNA TGTGCCAGCAGCCTGATGACAGGGGGAGGAAACACCATATATTTT. Translating it yields CASSLMTGGGNTIYF.

This clonotype has at least ten counts. This chain connects TRBV28 to TRBJ2-7; no clear D gene. The CDR3 spans 15 residues. V was trimmed by 3 bases and J by 2 bases, leaving 14 bases between them. CDR1 is MDHEN and CDR2 is SYDVKM in the germline V gene. CDR3 region: CASSFMSARPYEQYF. In DNA, the CDR3 is TGTGCCAGCAGTTTTATGTCGGCTCGGCCCTACGAGCAGTACTTC.

The chain carries TRBV19 and TRBJ2-7; 10 bases line up with TRBD2. The V and J ends lost 6 bases and 6 bases, in that order; junction bases with no gene match: 11. Germline V lookup: CDR1 LNHDA, CDR2 SQIVND (reference sequence). The CDR3 spans 15 residues. CDR3 DNA sequence: TGTGCCAGTAGCTCCCCTCTAGCGGGAGAACGCGAGCAGTACTTC. Translation: CASSSPLAGEREQYF.

This clonotype was picked up many times. V usage is TRBV7-6 and J usage is TRBJ2-1, with 9 bases that match TRBD2. CDR3 length: 16 residues. Germline V gives CDR1 SGHVS, CDR2 FNYEAQ. V was clipped by 3 bases and J by 7 bases; unmatched bases: 10. CDR3 in DNA: TGTGCCAGCAGCTTCAGGGGAGCGGGAGGTTTGAATGAGCAGTTCTTC. The encoded protein is CASSFRGAGGLNEQFF.

This clonotype was seen at least ten times. V usage is TRBV5-1 and J usage is TRBJ1-1; maybe TRBD1 (6 bases). CDR3 length equals 13 residues. Germline loops: CDR1 SGHRS, CDR2 YFSETQ. The germline V and J ends were trimmed by 3 bases and 7 bases, with 13 bases remaining between them. As DNA, the CDR3 is TGCGCCAGCAGCTCACAGGGTCCGGGTGAAGCTTTCTTT. This gives the protein CASSSQGPGEAFF.

This sequence joins TRBV19 and TRBJ2-1; TRBD2 might be the D (5 bases). Germline V gives CDR1 LNHDA, CDR2 SQIVND (reference sequence). The CDR3 contains 14 residues. V lost 7 bases to trimming and J lost 4 bases, with 14 bases between them. The chain's CDR3 is CASTPAADYNEQFF. The CDR3, as DNA: TGTGCCAGTACCCCAGCGGCGGATTACAATGAGCAGTTCTTC.

The rearrangement links TRBV11-2 to TRBJ2-1, with D tentatively TRBD1 or TRBD2 (5 bases each). The CDR3 spans 15 residues. Germline CDR1 is SGHAT and CDR2 is FQNNGV. V was pared by 1 base and J by 4 bases, with 11 bases between. The CDR3 protein is CASSLGGPIYNEQFF. Written as DNA, the CDR3 is TGTGCCAGCAGCTTAGGGGGACCAATATACAATGAGCAGTTCTTC.

Many counts were recorded for this clonotype. CDR3 DNA: TGTGCCAGCAGCGCCCAGGGATCTGGAAACACCATATATTTT. Its translation: CASSAQGSGNTIYF. The chain employs TRBV9 and TRBJ1-3; the D gene is possibly TRBD1 (5 bases). The CDR3 consists of 14 residues. Per germline, CDR1 SGDLS and CDR2 YYNGEE. Trimming removed 3 bases at V and 1 base at J, with 8 bases between.

Ten or more counts support this clonotype. This rearrangement joins TRBV11-1 to TRBJ2-3, with 7 positions matching TRBD2. The CDR3 length is 15 residues. Losses at the gene ends were 4 bases for V and 0 bases for J; bases not matched to a gene: 4. Germline assignment: CDR1 SGHAT and CDR2 FQDESV (reference sequence). The CDR3, as DNA: TGTGCCAGCAGCTCCGTGGGGGGGAGCACAGATACGCAGTATTTT. As protein: CASSSVGGSTDTQYF.

This chain links TRBV5-1 with TRBJ1-3, with D maybe TRBD1 (5 bases). The CDR3 consists of 15 residues. Germline V gives CDR1 SGHRS, CDR2 YFSETQ. Between the trimmed V and J ends, which lost 3 bases and 0 bases, there was a span of 10 bases. The CDR3 spells CASSWGPISGNTIYF. CDR3 in DNA: TGCGCCAGCAGCTGGGGACCGATCTCTGGAAACACCATATATTTT.

The CDR3 loop reads CASQRASGSSEQFF. DNA of the CDR3: TGCGCCAGCCAGCGTGCTAGCGGGAGTTCTGAGCAGTTCTTC. The chain links TRBV5-1 to TRBJ2-1; 10 bases agree with TRBD2. Trimming at V came to 7 bases and at J to 9 bases, leaving 10 bases not matched to a gene. This CDR3 has 14 amino acids. The germline CDR1 and CDR2 sequences are SGHRS and YFSETQ.

The chain is built from TRBV28 and TRBJ2-5; 13 bases are a match to TRBD2. The CDR3 totals 16 residues. Unmatched junction bases numbered 9, after V lost 7 bases and J lost 4 bases. Germline values: CDR1 MDHEN, CDR2 SYDVKM. The CDR3 loop is CASTELAGGPRETQYF. In DNA, the CDR3 is TGTGCCAGCACTGAACTAGCGGGAGGGCCGCGAGAGACCCAGTACTTC.